A selection of T cell receptor beta chains follows, all from one sample in a study of cytomegalovirus exposure and HLA in healthy donors. Assay used: immunoSEQ multiplex PCR; TCRdb lists only in-frame clones, some missing. The table has about 130,000 clones, 90% to 95% seen once. The specimen sequenced was PBMCs. These receptors were obtained from a woman aged 18-29 years in good health and CMV-seronegative. Both conserved end residues are part of each CDR3. Each record gives: V gene, D gene, J gene, clone size, CDR3 protein, CDR3 DNA. A D gene is named only where the DNA matches it firmly. Size values are once, few and many counts, or a class for expanded clones, and some rows have none.

TRBV7-8	.	TRBJ1-2	.	CASSARETERGYTF	TGTGCCAGCAGCGCCCGGGAGACCGAGCGCGGCTACACCTTC
TRBV7-9	TRBD1	TRBJ1-2	.	CASSLDTGVYGYTF	TGTGCCAGCAGCTTAGATACAGGGGTTTATGGCTACACCTTC
TRBV5-6	.	TRBJ1-3	once	CASSAPQDLSGNTIYF	TGTGCCAGCAGCGCCCCACAGGATCTCTCTGGAAACACCATATATTTT
TRBV28	.	TRBJ1-2	.	CASGGGDYGYTF	TGTGCCAGCGGAGGAGGTGACTACGGCTACACCTTC
TRBV11-2	TRBD2	TRBJ2-1	.	CASSFGLAGVNEQFF	TGTGCCAGCAGCTTCGGACTAGCGGGAGTTAATGAGCAGTTCTTC
TRBV19	TRBD2	TRBJ2-7	.	CASSVSGGDFYEQYF	TGTGCCAGTAGTGTTAGCGGGGGTGACTTCTACGAGCAGTACTTC
TRBV11-2	TRBD1	TRBJ1-1	once	CASSARDRGWSEAFF	TGTGCCAGCAGCGCCCGGGACAGGGGGTGGAGTGAAGCTTTCTTT
TRBV7-9	.	TRBJ2-5	.	CASGSSLRLQETQYF	TGTGCCAGCGGAAGTTCCCTGAGGTTACAAGAGACCCAGTACTTC
TRBV5-6	TRBD1	TRBJ2-7	.	CASSLGQGWNEQYF	TGTGCCAGCAGCCTGGGACAGGGGTGGAACGAGCAGTACTTC
TRBV19	.	TRBJ2-2	.	CASSIGLASTGELFF	TGTGCCAGTAGTATAGGTCTAGCGAGCACCGGGGAGCTGTTTTTT
TRBV5-1	TRBD2	TRBJ2-5	.	CASSLGRGVQETQYF	TGCGCCAGCAGCTTGGGGCGGGGGGTCCAAGAGACCCAGTACTTC
TRBV5-6	TRBD1	TRBJ2-7	once	CASSLFTGAEQYF	TGTGCCAGCAGCTTGTTCACAGGGGCCGAGCAGTACTTC
TRBV7-9	TRBD1	TRBJ2-2	.	CASSHTLPGQVNTGELFF	TGTGCCAGCAGCCACACCCTACCGGGACAGGTGAACACCGGGGAGCTGTTTTTT
TRBV28	.	TRBJ1-5	.	CASRYGTPSNQPQHF	TGTGCCAGCAGGTACGGGACACCCAGCAATCAGCCCCAGCATTTT
TRBV30	.	TRBJ2-5	.	CAWSVQGKETQYF	TGTGCCTGGAGTGTGCAGGGAAAAGAGACCCAGTACTTC
TRBV6-5	.	TRBJ1-4	.	CASSDRNLIEKLFF	TGTGCCAGCTCTGACAGGAATTTAATTGAAAAACTGTTTTTT
TRBV2	TRBD2	TRBJ2-1	.	CASSGETSVFF	TGTGCCAGCAGTGGGGAGACTAGCGTTTTCTTC
TRBV5-1	TRBD2	TRBJ2-3	.	CASSLLGLAGSASTDTQYF	TGCGCCAGCAGCTTGTTAGGACTAGCGGGATCCGCTAGCACAGATACGCAGTATTTT
TRBV6-1	.	TRBJ1-1	once	CASISGTGAFF	TGTGCCAGCATTTCGGGAACAGGGGCTTTCTTT
TRBV7-2	TRBD1	TRBJ1-1	.	CASSWPDRGKAFF	TGTGCCAGCAGCTGGCCCGACAGGGGAAAAGCTTTCTTT